These 27 T cell receptor beta chains were all obtained from the same sample, sequenced in a study of T cells expressing NK-cell markers. TCRdb processed the 5' RACE reads again and assigns one entry to each CDR3 protein, with no DNA. The table for this sample gives 400,000 to 450,000 distinct CDR3 sequences. The sample taken for sequencing was blood T cells: a sorted CD56 or NKG2C T cell subset, CD4+ or CD8+ T cells, or bulk PBMC T cells (not recorded which). Receptors originate from a woman aged 18 to 75 in good health.

The chain couples TRBV7-9 to TRBJ1-1; TCRdb picks TRBD1, but there is no DNA to check that call. Germline loops: CDR1 SEHNR, CDR2 FQNEAQ (reference sequence). This CDR3 region has 12 residues. This CDR3 is CASSPWGGEAFF.

The chain recombines TRBV29-1 with TRBJ2-7. This CDR3 is 13 amino acids long. Germline lookup yields CDR1 SQVTM and CDR2 ANQGSEA. CDR3 in amino acids: CSVHVAVPYEQYF.

The rearrangement links TRBV10-3 to TRBJ2-7. The germline V gene encodes CDR1 ENHRY and CDR2 SYGVKD. CDR3 length: 14 amino acids. CDR3 residues: CAISLTGGSYEQYF.

This chain uses TRBV5-1 with TRBJ2-6; the TCRdb D gene call, TRBD1, has no DNA to confirm it. Per the germline V gene, CDR1 is SGHRS and CDR2 is YFSETQ. This CDR3 has 18 amino acids. The CDR3 loop is CASSPRGDTGSGANVLTF.

The chain recombines TRBV25-1 with TRBJ2-4; the TCRdb D gene call, TRBD2, has no DNA to confirm it. The CDR3 loop spans 14 amino acids. Looked up from germline, CDR1 is MGHDK and CDR2 is SYGVNS. CDR3 region: CASSPSGGGNIQYF.

This chain uses TRBV20-1 with TRBJ1-2. CDR1 and CDR2 (germline): DFQATT, SNEGSKA (reference sequence). The CDR3 consists of 15 residues. Here the CDR3 reads CSARDRQDEFGGYTF.

V is TRBV4-2 and J is TRBJ2-5; as DNA is missing, the TRBD2 call by TCRdb cannot be tested. This CDR3 spans 16 amino acids. Germline V lookup: CDR1 LGHNA, CDR2 YNFKEQ. This CDR3 is CASSQEPGGPQETQYF.

The V call is TRBV6-5, the J call TRBJ1-1; the D call of TRBD1 rests on TCRdb alone, since no DNA is present to check it. The CDR3 is made up of 15 amino acids. The germline V gene encodes CDR1 MNHEY and CDR2 SVGAGI. This CDR3 is CASSYSTGGAAEAFF.

The chain is built from TRBV4-1 and TRBJ2-3; TCRdb lists TRBD1, though no DNA is available to test this call. This CDR3 is 18 amino acids long. Germline CDR1 reads MGHRA; CDR2 reads YSYEKL. CDR3 protein: CASSQSWGTGGITDTQYF.

The gene calls are TRBV19 and TRBJ1-5; TCRdb's D call of TRBD1 is untestable without DNA. Germline lookup yields CDR1 LNHDA and CDR2 SQIVND (reference sequence). CDR3 length equals 16 residues. The CDR3 region is CASSPGTGGIGQPQHF.

V and J are TRBV28 and TRBJ2-5; the TRBD1 assignment by TCRdb is unverifiable without DNA. Germline assignment: CDR1 MDHEN and CDR2 SYDVKM. This CDR3 spans 15 amino acids. CDR3 sequence reads: CASSLGPGGLQTQYF. Based on the CDR3 plus reference TRBV28 and TRBJ2-5, the full variable domain is DVKVTQSSRYLVKRTGEKVFLECVQDMDHENMFWYRQDPGLGLRLIYFSYDVKMKEKGDIPEGYSVSREKKERFSLILESASTNQTSMYLCASSLGPGGLQTQYFGPGTRLLVL.

The J gene is TRBJ2-2, the V gene TRBV6-2 or TRBV6-3; there is no DNA to check the TCRdb D call of TRBD2. The CDR3 is made up of 16 amino acids. Germline CDR1 is MNHEY and CDR2 is SVGEGT. CDR3: CASSLGLVAYTGELFF.

CDR3 loop: CSVGLAGVEDTQYF. The chain is built from TRBV29-1 and TRBJ2-3; with no DNA, the TCRdb D assignment of TRBD2 cannot be verified. This CDR3 comprises 14 residues. Germline V lookup: CDR1 SQVTM, CDR2 ANQGSEA.

The V call is TRBV18, the J call TRBJ2-3; TCRdb reports TRBD2, a call that lacks DNA to check it against. In germline, CDR1 is KGHSH, CDR2 LQKENI. The CDR3 is 18 residues long. CDR3 sequence: CASSPYPADLANTDTQYF.

The chain links TRBV11-2 to TRBJ2-4; TCRdb's assignment of TRBD1 cannot be checked, as there is no DNA. Germline V gives CDR1 SGHAT, CDR2 FQNNGV. CDR3 length equals 14 residues. This CDR3 reads CASSLHGQKNIQYF.

The rearrangement uses TRBV18 and TRBJ2-1. Germline-derived CDR1 and CDR2 are KGHSH and LQKENI. CDR3 length: 16 amino acids. CDR3 sequence reads: CASSPQRVPLLNEQFF. The full variable domain, its missing parts supplied by reference TRBV18 and TRBJ2-1, is NAGVMQNPRHLVRRRGQEARLRCSPMKGHSHVYWYRQLPEEGLKFMVYLQKENIIDESGMPKERFSAEFPKEGPSILRIQQVVRGDSAAYFCASSPQRVPLLNEQFFGPGTRLTVL.

The chain uses TRBV20-1 and TRBJ2-3; TCRdb names TRBD1, which stays unverified in the absence of DNA. The CDR3 runs to 15 residues. Germline-derived CDR1 and CDR2 are DFQATT and SNEGSKA (reference sequence). CDR3 amino acids: CSASAGQGGTDTQYF.

The chain couples TRBV5-4 to TRBJ1-6; the D call of TRBD1 rests on TCRdb alone, since no DNA is present to check it. CDR1 and CDR2 from the germline V gene are SGHNT and YYREEE (reference sequence). The CDR3 is made up of 17 amino acids. Here the CDR3 reads CASSSKNPGQGNSPLHF.

This chain joins TRBV20-1 and TRBJ2-2. Germline V gene data show CDR1 as DFQATT and CDR2 as SNEGSKA (reference sequence). The CDR3 sequence is 15 residues long. CDR3: CSAPISSKGTGELFF.

The V call is TRBV3-1, the J call TRBJ2-3; TCRdb indicates TRBD2, and absent DNA this call remains unverified. In germline, CDR1 is LGHDT, CDR2 YNNKEL (reference sequence). The CDR3 runs to 17 residues. Here the CDR3 reads CASSPLVETSAIDTQYF.

The chain has TRBV20-1 and TRBJ2-1; TCRdb designates TRBD2, a call that cannot be tested without DNA. The CDR3 covers 16 residues. Germline CDR1 DFQATT, CDR2 SNEGSKA (reference sequence). The CDR3 reads CSASGTQREGVDEQFF.

This chain connects TRBV6-2 or TRBV6-3 to TRBJ2-5; TCRdb's D call of TRBD1 is untestable without DNA. The CDR3 sequence is 14 residues long. CDR1 is MNHEY, CDR2 SVGEGT, per germline. The CDR3 region is CASSYGGPRGTQYF.

V is TRBV12-3 or TRBV12-4 and J is TRBJ2-7; no DNA is available, so the TRBD1 call from TCRdb remains unchecked. CDR3 size: 16 residues. CDR3: CASSISDLQGDHEQYF.

The genes are TRBV3-1 and TRBJ1-1. From germline, CDR1 is LGHDT and CDR2 YNNKEL (reference sequence). The CDR3 is made up of 11 amino acids. CDR3 loop: CASTRDTEAFF.

The CDR3 loop is CSATPDNLNTEAFF. The V and J genes are TRBV20-1 and TRBJ1-1. CDR1 DFQATT and CDR2 SNEGSKA come from the germline V gene (reference sequence). The CDR3 loop spans 14 amino acids.

The rearrangement uses TRBV5-1 and TRBJ2-1. This CDR3 is built from 15 residues. Germline loops: CDR1 SGHRS, CDR2 YFSETQ. CDR3 sequence reads: CASALGDSSYNEQFF.

V usage is TRBV2 and J usage is TRBJ1-1; TCRdb returns TRBD1, unconfirmable since there is no DNA. The germline gives CDR1 SNHLY, CDR2 FYNNEI. The CDR3 spans 13 residues. The CDR3 loop reads CASSEDRVTEAFF.